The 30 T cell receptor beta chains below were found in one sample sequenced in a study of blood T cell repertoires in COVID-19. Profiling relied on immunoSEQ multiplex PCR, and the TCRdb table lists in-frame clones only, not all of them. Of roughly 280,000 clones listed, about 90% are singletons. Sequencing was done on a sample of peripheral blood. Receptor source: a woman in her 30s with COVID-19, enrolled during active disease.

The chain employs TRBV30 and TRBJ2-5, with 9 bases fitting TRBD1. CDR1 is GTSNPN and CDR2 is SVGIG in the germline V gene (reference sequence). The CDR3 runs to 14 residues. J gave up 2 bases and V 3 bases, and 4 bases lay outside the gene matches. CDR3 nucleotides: TGTGCCTGGAGGAACAGGGGGCCTCAAGAGACCCAGTACTTC. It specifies CAWRNRGPQETQYF.

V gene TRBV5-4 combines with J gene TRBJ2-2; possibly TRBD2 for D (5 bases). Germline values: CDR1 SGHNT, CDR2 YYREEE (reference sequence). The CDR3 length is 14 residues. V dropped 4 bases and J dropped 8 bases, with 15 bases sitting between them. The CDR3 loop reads CASSPKGGPGELFF. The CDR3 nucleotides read TGTGCCAGCAGCCCCAAAGGAGGTCCGGGGGAGCTGTTTTTT. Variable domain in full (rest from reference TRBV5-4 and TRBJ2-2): ETGVTQSPTHLIKTRGQQVTLRCSSQSGHNTVSWYQQALGQGPQFIFQYYREEENGRGNFPPRFSGLQFPNYSSELNVNALELDDSALYLCASSPKGGPGELFFGEGSRLTVL.

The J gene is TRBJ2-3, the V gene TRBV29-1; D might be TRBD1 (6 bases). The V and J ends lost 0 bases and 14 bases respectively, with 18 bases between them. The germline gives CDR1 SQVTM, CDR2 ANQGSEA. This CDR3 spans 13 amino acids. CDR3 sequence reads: CSVEDQRAGVSYF. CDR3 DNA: TGCAGCGTTGAAGATCAGAGGGCAGGGGTGTCGTATTTT.

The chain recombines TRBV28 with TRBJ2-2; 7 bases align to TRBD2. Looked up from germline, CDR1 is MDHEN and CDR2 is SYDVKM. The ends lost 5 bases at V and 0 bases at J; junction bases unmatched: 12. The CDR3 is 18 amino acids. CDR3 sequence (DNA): TGTGCCAGCAGTCCTCGGGGGGTGCTAGCGGCGAACACCGGGGAGCTGTTTTTT. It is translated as CASSPRGVLAANTGELFF.

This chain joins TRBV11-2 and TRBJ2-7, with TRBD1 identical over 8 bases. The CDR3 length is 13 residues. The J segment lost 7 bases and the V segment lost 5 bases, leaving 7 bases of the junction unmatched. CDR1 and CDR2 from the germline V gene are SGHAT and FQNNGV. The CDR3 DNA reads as TGTGCCAGCAGCCCCAGGCGGACAGGGGAGCAGTACTTC. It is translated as CASSPRRTGEQYF.

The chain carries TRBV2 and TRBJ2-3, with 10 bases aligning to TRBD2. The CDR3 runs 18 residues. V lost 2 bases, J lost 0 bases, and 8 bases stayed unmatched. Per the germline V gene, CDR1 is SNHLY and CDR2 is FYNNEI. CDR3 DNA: TGTGCCAGCAGTGAACAGGTAGCGGGAGGCCTGAGCACAGATACGCAGTATTTT. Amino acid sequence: CASSEQVAGGLSTDTQYF.

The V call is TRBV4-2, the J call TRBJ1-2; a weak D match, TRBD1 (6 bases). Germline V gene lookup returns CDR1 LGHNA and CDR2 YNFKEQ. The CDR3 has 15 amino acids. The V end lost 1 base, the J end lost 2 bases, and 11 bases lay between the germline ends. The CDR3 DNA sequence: TGTGCCAGCAGCCAAGCCCTCCAGGGGAACTATGGCTACACCTTC. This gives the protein CASSQALQGNYGYTF.

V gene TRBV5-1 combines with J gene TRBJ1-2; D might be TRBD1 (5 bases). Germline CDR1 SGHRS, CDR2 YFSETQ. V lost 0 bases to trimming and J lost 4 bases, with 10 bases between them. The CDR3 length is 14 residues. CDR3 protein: CASSLADSSYGYTF. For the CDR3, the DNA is TGCGCCAGCAGCTTGGCAGACAGCTCCTATGGCTACACCTTC.

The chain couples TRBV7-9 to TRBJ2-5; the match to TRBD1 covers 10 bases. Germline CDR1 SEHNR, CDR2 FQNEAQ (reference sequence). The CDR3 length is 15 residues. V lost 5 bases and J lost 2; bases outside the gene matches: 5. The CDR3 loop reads CASSPRTGGQETQYF. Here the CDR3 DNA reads TGTGCCAGCAGCCCCCGGACAGGGGGGCAAGAGACCCAGTACTTC.

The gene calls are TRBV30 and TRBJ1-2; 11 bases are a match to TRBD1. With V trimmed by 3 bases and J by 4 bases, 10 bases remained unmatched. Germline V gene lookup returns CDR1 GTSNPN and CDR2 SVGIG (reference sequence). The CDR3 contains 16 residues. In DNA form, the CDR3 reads TGTGCCTGGAGCCAATCATGGGGACAGGGGGTCTATGGCTACACCTTC. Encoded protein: CAWSQSWGQGVYGYTF.

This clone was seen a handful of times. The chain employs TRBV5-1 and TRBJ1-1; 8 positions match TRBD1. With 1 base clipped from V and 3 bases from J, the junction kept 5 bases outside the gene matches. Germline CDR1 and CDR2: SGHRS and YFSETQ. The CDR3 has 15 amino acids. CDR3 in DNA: TGCGCCAGCAGCTTGCAGGGGGCGTCGGACACTGAAGCTTTCTTT. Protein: CASSLQGASDTEAFF.

This CDR3 reads CAISPQNSNQPQHF. CDR3 nucleotides: TGTGCCATCAGTCCCCAGAATAGCAATCAGCCCCAGCATTTT. This chain links TRBV10-3 with TRBJ1-5; D call uncertain. The V gene's germline CDR1 is ENHRY and CDR2 SYGVKD. The CDR3 contains 14 residues. The V end lost 5 bases, the J end lost 0 bases, and 8 bases lay between the germline ends.

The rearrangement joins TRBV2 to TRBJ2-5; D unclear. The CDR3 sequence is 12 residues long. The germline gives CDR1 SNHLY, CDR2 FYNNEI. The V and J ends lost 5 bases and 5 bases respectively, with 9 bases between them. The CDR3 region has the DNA TGTGCCAGCAGTTCCCTTGGCGAGACCCAGTACTTC. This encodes CASSSLGETQYF.

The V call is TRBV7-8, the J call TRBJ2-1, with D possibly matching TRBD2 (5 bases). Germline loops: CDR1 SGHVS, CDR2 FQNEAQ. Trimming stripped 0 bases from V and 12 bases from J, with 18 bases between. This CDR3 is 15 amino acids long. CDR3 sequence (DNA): TGTGCCAGCAGCTTAGCGGAGACTAAGATCGTTAGGCAGTTCTTC. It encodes CASSLAETKIVRQFF.

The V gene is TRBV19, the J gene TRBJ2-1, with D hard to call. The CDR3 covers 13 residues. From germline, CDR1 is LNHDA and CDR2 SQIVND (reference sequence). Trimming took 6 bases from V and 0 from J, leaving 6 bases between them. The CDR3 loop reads CASSPSSYNEQFF. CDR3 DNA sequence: TGTGCCAGTAGCCCCAGCTCCTACAATGAGCAGTTCTTC.

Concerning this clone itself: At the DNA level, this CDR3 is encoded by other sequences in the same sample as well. CDR3 in DNA: TGTGCCAGCAGTTTGGTCAGGGGAAACCAGCCCCAGCATTTT. Translated: CASSLVRGNQPQHF. The chain employs TRBV28 and TRBJ1-5; D is perhaps TRBD1 (6 bases). Germline V gives CDR1 MDHEN, CDR2 SYDVKM. Trimming removed 3 bases from V and 7 bases from J, with 13 bases in between. CDR3 size: 14 residues.

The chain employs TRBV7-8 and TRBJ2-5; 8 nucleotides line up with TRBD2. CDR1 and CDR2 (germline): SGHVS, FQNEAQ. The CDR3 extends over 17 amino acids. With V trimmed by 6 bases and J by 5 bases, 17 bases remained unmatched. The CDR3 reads CASRIRRTGGPAETQYF. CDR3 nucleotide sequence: TGTGCCAGCAGAATCCGTCGCACGGGAGGGCCTGCGGAGACCCAGTACTTC.

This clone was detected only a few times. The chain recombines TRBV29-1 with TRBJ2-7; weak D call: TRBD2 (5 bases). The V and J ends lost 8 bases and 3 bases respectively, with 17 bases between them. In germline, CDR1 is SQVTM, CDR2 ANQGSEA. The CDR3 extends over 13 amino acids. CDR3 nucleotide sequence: TGCAGCTTCAGAACGACTAACTTCTACGAGCAGTACTTC. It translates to CSFRTTNFYEQYF.

For the CDR3, the DNA is TGTGCCTGGAGTGTACGTCGGGTCATGGAGACCCAGTACTTC. Its translation: CAWSVRRVMETQYF. The chain links TRBV30 to TRBJ2-5; unclear D gene. CDR3 length: 14 amino acids. Germline assignment: CDR1 GTSNPN and CDR2 SVGIG (reference sequence). The germline V and J ends were trimmed by 0 bases and 5 bases, with 13 bases remaining between them.

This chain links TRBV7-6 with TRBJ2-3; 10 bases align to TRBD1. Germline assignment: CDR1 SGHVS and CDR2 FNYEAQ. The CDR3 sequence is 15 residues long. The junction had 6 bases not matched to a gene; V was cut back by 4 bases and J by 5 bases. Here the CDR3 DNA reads TGTGCCAGCAGCTCAAGACAGGGGGCAGGAGATACGCAGTATTTT. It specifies CASSSRQGAGDTQYF.

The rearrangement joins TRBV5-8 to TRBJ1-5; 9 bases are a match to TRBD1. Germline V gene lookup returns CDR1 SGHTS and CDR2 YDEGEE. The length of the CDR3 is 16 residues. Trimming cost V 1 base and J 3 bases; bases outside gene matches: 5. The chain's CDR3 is CASSLFGTGFNQPQHF. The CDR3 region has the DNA TGTGCCAGCAGCTTGTTCGGGACAGGGTTCAATCAGCCCCAGCATTTT.

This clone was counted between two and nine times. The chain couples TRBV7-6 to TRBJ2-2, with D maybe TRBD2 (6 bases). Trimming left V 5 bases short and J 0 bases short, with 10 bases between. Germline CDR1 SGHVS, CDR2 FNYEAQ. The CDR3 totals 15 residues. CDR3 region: CASSPGGANTGELFF. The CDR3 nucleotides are TGTGCCAGCAGCCCGGGCGGGGCGAACACCGGGGAGCTGTTTTTT. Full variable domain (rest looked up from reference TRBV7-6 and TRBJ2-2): GAGVSQSPRYKVTKRGQDVALRCDPISGHVSLYWYRQALGQGPEFLTYFNYEAQQDKSGLPNDRFSAERPEGSISTLTIQRTEQRDSAMYRCASSPGGANTGELFFGEGSRLTVL.

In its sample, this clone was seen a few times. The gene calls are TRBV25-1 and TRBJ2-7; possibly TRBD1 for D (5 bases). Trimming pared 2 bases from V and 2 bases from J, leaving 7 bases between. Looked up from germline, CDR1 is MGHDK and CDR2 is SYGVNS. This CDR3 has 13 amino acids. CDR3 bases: TGTGCCAGCAGTGAAGACAGAACCTACGAGCAGTACTTC. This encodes CASSEDRTYEQYF.

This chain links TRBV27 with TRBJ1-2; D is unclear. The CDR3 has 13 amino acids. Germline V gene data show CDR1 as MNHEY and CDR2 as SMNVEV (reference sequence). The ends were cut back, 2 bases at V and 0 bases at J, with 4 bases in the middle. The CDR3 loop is CASSLGANYGYTF. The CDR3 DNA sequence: TGTGCCAGCAGTTTAGGAGCTAACTATGGCTACACCTTC.

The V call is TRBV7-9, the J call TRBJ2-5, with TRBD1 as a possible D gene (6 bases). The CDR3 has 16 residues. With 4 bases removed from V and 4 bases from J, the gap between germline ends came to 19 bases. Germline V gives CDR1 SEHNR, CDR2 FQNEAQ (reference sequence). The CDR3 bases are TGTGCCAGCAGCTCGTACAGGGAAGGTTTGGCAGAGACCCAGTACTTC. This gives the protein CASSSYREGLAETQYF.

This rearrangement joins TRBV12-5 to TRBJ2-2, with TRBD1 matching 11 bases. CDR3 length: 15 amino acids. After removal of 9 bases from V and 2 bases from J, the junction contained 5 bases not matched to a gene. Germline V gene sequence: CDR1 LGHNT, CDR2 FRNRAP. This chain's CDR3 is CARIGQGANTGELFF. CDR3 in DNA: TGTGCTAGAATAGGACAGGGGGCAAACACCGGGGAGCTGTTTTTT. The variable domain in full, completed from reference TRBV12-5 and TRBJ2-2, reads DARVTQTPRHKVTEMGQEVTMRCQPILGHNTVFWYRQTMMQGLELLAYFRNRAPLDDSGMPKDRFSAEMPDATLATLKIQPSEPRDSAVYFCARIGQGANTGELFFGEGSRLTVL.

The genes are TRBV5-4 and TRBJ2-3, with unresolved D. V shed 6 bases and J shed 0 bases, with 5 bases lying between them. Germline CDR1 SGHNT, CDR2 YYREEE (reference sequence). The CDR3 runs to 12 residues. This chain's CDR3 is CASTGSTDTQYF. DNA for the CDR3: TGTGCCAGCACGGGTAGCACAGATACGCAGTATTTT.

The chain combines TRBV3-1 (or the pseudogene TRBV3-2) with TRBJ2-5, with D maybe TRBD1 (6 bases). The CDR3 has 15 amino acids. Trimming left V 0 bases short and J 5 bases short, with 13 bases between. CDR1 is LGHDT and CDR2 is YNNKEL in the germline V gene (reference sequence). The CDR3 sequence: CASSQDHHRGETQYF. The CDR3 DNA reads TGTGCCAGCAGCCAAGATCACCATAGGGGGGAGACCCAGTACTTC.

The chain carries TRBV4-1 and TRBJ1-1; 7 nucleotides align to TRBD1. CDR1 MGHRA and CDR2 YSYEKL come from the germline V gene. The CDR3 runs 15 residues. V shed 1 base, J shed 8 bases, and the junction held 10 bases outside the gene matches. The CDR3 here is CASSQGTGERGEAFF. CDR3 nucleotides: TGCGCCAGCAGCCAAGGTACAGGGGAACGGGGAGAAGCTTTCTTT.

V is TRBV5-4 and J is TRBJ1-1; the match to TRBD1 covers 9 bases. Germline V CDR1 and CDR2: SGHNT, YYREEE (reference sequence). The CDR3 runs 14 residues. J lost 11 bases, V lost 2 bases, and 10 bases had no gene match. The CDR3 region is CASSFGSRDREAFF. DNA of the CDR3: TGTGCCAGCAGCTTTGGGTCCCGGGACAGGGAGGCTTTCTTT.